This T cell receptor (beta chain) was identified in a study of identical twins. Template switching, a step in the protocol, added a universal primer site, and cDNA carried unique molecular identifiers. TCRdb independently ran MiXCR on the 5' RACE reads; one entry per CDR3 protein. The table shows nearly 200,000 distinct CDR3 sequences, with about 15% occurring only once. This clonotype was seen more than once but under ten times. The germline CDR1 and CDR2 sequences are WSHSY and SAAADI. Between the trimmed V and J ends, which lost 8 bases and 6 bases, there was a span of 10 bases. This CDR3 is built from 12 residues. The sample was also linked to a second study, of T cells expressing NK-cell markers.

The rearrangement joins TRBV10-2 to TRBJ2-2; no clear D gene. Sequenced input: CD8+ T cells sorted from blood. The source of this sequence is a woman between 18 and 30 years old in good health. This CDR3 is CASCGYAGELFF. DNA for the CDR3: TGCGCCAGCTGCGGCTACGCCGGGGAGCTGTTTTTT.